The next 10 T cell receptor beta chains were all read from a single sample in a study of blood T cell repertoires in COVID-19 (dated by TCRdb to about 2020). Libraries were built with the immunoSEQ multiplex PCR assay. TCRdb holds this immuneACCESS table with in-frame rearrangements only. Some clones are missing; in checked studies, unresolved V genes explain under half, and the rest has no known cause. The sample yields 200,000 to 300,000 clones; less than 90% were counted once. Together, the top ten hold roughly 4% of the sample. Sequences were obtained from peripheral blood. These receptors originate from a man aged 55 to 70 with acute or convalescent COVID-19.

J is TRBJ2-1 and V is TRBV9; 7 bases are a match to TRBD2. With V trimmed by 3 bases and J by 3 bases, 6 bases remained unmatched. The CDR3 is 15 residues long. Looked up from germline, CDR1 is SGDLS and CDR2 is YYNGEE. CDR3 in amino acids: CASSESGAHYNEQFF. CDR3 DNA: TGTGCCAGCAGCGAGAGCGGGGCACACTACAATGAGCAGTTCTTC.

The genes are TRBV5-1 and TRBJ1-5; 7 bases match TRBD1. Germline trimming cut 6 bases from V and 3 bases from J; bases unmatched to any gene: 15. Germline lookup yields CDR1 SGHRS and CDR2 YFSETQ. The CDR3 contains 17 residues. The CDR3 nucleotides are TGCGCCAGCAAGTCAGGGGAGCCGGGACAGACCAATCAGCCCCAGCATTTT. Translation gives CASKSGEPGQTNQPQHF.

The rearrangement joins TRBV18 to TRBJ1-5; D is uncertain. Between the trimmed V and J ends, which lost 3 bases and 6 bases, there was a span of 12 bases. Germline assignment: CDR1 KGHSH and CDR2 LQKENI. The CDR3 totals 14 residues. In DNA form, the CDR3 reads TGTGCCAGCTCACCGTACCAGGTTGTTCAGCCCCAGCATTTT. It yields the protein CASSPYQVVQPQHF.

V is TRBV7-9 and J is TRBJ2-1; D possibly corresponds to TRBD2 (6 bases). The CDR3 sequence is 17 residues long. Trimming shortened V by 2 bases and J by 3 bases, and 17 bases separated the two germline ends. CDR1 SEHNR and CDR2 FQNEAQ come from the germline V gene (reference sequence). CDR3 residues: CASSLMGRAGFYNEQFF. DNA of the CDR3: TGTGCCAGCAGCTTAATGGGGCGGGCGGGGTTCTACAATGAGCAGTTCTTC.

The chain employs TRBV27 and TRBJ1-1; TRBD1 matches at 7 bases. The V segment lost 7 bases and the J segment 0 bases; nucleotides outside the gene matches: 5. The V gene's germline CDR1 is MNHEY and CDR2 SMNVEV (reference sequence). The CDR3 spans 14 residues. CDR3 DNA: TGTGCCAGCAAATTCGACAGGGTGAACACTGAAGCTTTCTTT. This gives the protein CASKFDRVNTEAFF.

CDR3 region: CASSQTGLITGELFF. The CDR3 nucleotides are TGTGCCAGCAGCCAGACAGGGTTGATCACCGGGGAGCTGTTTTTT. V gene TRBV7-2 combines with J gene TRBJ2-2; TRBD1 matches 7 bases. The junction had 7 bases not matched to a gene; V was cut back by 5 bases and J by 4 bases. CDR3 size: 15 residues. Germline loops: CDR1 SGHTA, CDR2 FQGNSA.

The rearrangement links TRBV5-1 to TRBJ2-7; TRBD1 agrees at 7 bases. CDR3 length: 13 residues. J gave up 3 bases and V 0 bases, and 0 bases lay outside the gene matches. Per germline, CDR1 SGHRS and CDR2 YFSETQ. The CDR3 spells CASSLGTGYEQYF. DNA for the CDR3: TGCGCCAGCAGCTTGGGGACAGGCTACGAGCAGTACTTC.

The chain couples TRBV7-8 to TRBJ1-4; no clear D gene. Germline lookup yields CDR1 SGHVS and CDR2 FQNEAQ. CDR3 length equals 15 residues. The V gene lost 1 base and the J gene lost 0 bases, with 6 bases spanning the gap. The CDR3 here is CASSLVETTNEKLFF. The CDR3 bases are TGTGCCAGCAGCTTAGTTGAGACAACTAATGAAAAACTGTTTTTT.

This chain joins TRBV6-1 and TRBJ2-7; 9 nucleotides agree with TRBD1. CDR1 MNHNS and CDR2 SASEGT come from the germline V gene. The CDR3 extends over 17 amino acids. With 2 bases clipped from V and 3 bases from J, the junction kept 11 bases outside the gene matches. The CDR3 is CASSELRGTGKLYEQYF. The CDR3 DNA reads TGTGCCAGCAGTGAACTAAGAGGGACAGGGAAACTCTACGAGCAGTACTTC.

This clone showed up just a few times. This chain connects TRBV15 to TRBJ1-2, with D uncertain. The CDR3 is 14 amino acids. V shed 0 bases and J shed 2 bases, with 7 bases lying between them. The germline V gene has CDR1 LNHNV and CDR2 YYDKDF (reference sequence). CDR3 residues: CATSRDRRNYGYTF. CDR3 nucleotide sequence: TGTGCCACCAGCAGAGATCGCAGGAACTATGGCTACACCTTC.